The 15 T cell receptor beta chains below come from one sample, sequenced in a study of metastatic and nonmetastatic thyroid tumors. No treatment of any kind had been given to any patient before thyroid surgery. TCRdb re-clonotyped the PCR reads via MiXCR. Of roughly 40,000 clones listed, 9% to 13% were seen once; the top ten hold approximately 8.8%. Material: blood. All receptors come from a male donor with papillary thyroid cancer or a benign thyroid nodule (not recorded which). Some clones in this sample may be carry-over from other donors' samples.

This clone has a count of ten or more. This could be a read error, since a much larger clone is one nucleotide away. V is TRBV12-5 and J is TRBJ1-2, with D possibly matching TRBD1 (5 bases). The V end lost 2 bases, the J end lost 3 bases, and 19 bases lay between the germline ends. In germline, CDR1 is LGHNT, CDR2 FRNRAP. CDR3 length: 17 residues. The CDR3, as DNA: TGTGCTAGTGGTTTGTGGAATTGGGGCTTTATACACTATGGCTACACCTTC. Translated, it gives CASGLWNWGFIHYGYTF.

In this sample, this clone turned up a few times. Possible read error: a much larger clone is one base away. V is TRBV5-1 and J is TRBJ2-5, with 9 bases matching TRBD1. The CDR3 totals 15 residues. Unmatched junction bases numbered 10, after V lost 3 bases and J lost 7 bases. In germline, CDR1 is SGHRS, CDR2 YFSETQ. DNA of the CDR3: TGCGCCAGCAGCTCGTGGGGACAGGGAGGGGGGACCCAGTACTTC. Its protein product is CASSSWGQGGGTQYF.

This clone was recorded at least ten times. The genes are TRBV6-6 and TRBJ2-1; TRBD1 aligns across 7 bases. Per germline, CDR1 MNHNY and CDR2 SVGAGI (reference sequence). The CDR3 totals 14 residues. Trimming took 0 bases from V and 6 from J; bases not matched to a gene: 2. Here the CDR3 DNA reads TGTGCCAGCAGTTACTCGACAGGGACCAATGAGCAGTTCTTC. This gives the protein CASSYSTGTNEQFF.

Many counts were recorded for this clone. The chain uses TRBV6-4 and TRBJ2-3; 9 nucleotides line up with TRBD2. V was clipped by 4 bases and J by 1 base; unmatched bases: 3. Germline CDR1 and CDR2: MRHNA and SNTAGT. The CDR3 loop spans 15 amino acids. In DNA form, the CDR3 reads TGTGCCAGCAGTGTAGCGGGAGATGGCACAGATACGCAGTATTTT. It translates to CASSVAGDGTDTQYF.

This clone was seen repeatedly, ten times or more. This rearrangement joins TRBV13 to TRBJ1-1, with 8 bases fitting TRBD1. Germline-derived CDR1 and CDR2 are PRHDT and FYEKMQ (reference sequence). Trimming at V came to 5 bases and at J to 7 bases, leaving 6 bases not matched to a gene. The CDR3 contains 13 residues. The CDR3 is CASSVDRENEAFF. CDR3 nucleotide sequence: TGTGCCAGCAGCGTGGACAGGGAGAATGAAGCTTTCTTT.

This clone was observed at least ten times. The chain links TRBV5-1 to TRBJ1-2; perhaps TRBD1 as D (6 bases). The CDR3 is 13 amino acids. V lost 0 bases, J lost 4 bases, and 7 bases lay in between. Germline V gene data show CDR1 as SGHRS and CDR2 as YFSETQ. For the CDR3, the DNA is TGCGCCAGCAGCTTGGACAGGGTCTATGGCTACACCTTC. This sequence encodes CASSLDRVYGYTF.

This clone has ten or more counts. The chain carries TRBV24-1 and TRBJ2-2, with D uncertain. Trimming left V 1 base short and J 2 bases short, with 10 bases between. The CDR3 covers 16 residues. CDR1 and CDR2 from the germline V gene are KGHDR and SFDVKD. The CDR3 is CATSDLPAANTGELFF. The CDR3 region has the DNA TGTGCCACCAGTGATTTACCAGCCGCAAACACCGGGGAGCTGTTTTTT.

This clone was recorded many times. The chain joins TRBV6-1 to TRBJ1-5, with 11 bases that match TRBD1. The germline CDR1 and CDR2 sequences are MNHNS and SASEGT. V dropped 6 bases and J dropped 4; count of bases not matched to a gene: 5. The CDR3 length is 15 residues. CDR3 DNA sequence: TGTGCCAGCAGGCCGGGGACAGGGGGTAATCAGCCCCAGCATTTT. This sequence encodes CASRPGTGGNQPQHF.

In this sample, this clone turned up many times. V usage is TRBV9 and J usage is TRBJ2-3; TRBD2 matches 8 bases. The CDR3 length is 18 residues. The V and J ends lost 2 bases and 6 bases, in that order; junction bases with no gene match: 17. Germline assignment: CDR1 SGDLS and CDR2 YYNGEE. The CDR3 DNA reads as TGTGCCAGCAGCGTCGCCCCCTCCCTAGCGGGCGAGGGGGATACGCAGTATTTT. Its protein product is CASSVAPSLAGEGDTQYF.

This clone showed up many times. The chain has TRBV6-1 and TRBJ2-5; D is possibly TRBD2 (6 bases). CDR1 and CDR2 (germline): MNHNS, SASEGT. V was shortened by 5 bases and J by 1 base, with 20 bases between the two germline ends. The CDR3 sequence is 17 residues long. The CDR3 DNA is TGTGCCAGCAGTTTTTCTCGACGGCGGGGCCTCCAAGAGACCCAGTACTTC. Translated, it gives CASSFSRRRGLQETQYF.

This clone has a single count. This chain connects TRBV3-1 to TRBJ2-3; D not resolved. Trimming stripped 3 bases from V and 0 bases from J, with 7 bases between. This CDR3 spans 14 amino acids. Germline V lookup: CDR1 LGHDT, CDR2 YNNKEL (reference sequence). CDR3 loop: CASSHWSSTDTQYF. CDR3 coding DNA: TGTGCCAGCAGCCATTGGTCTAGCACAGATACGCAGTATTTT.

Regarding this clone: Different DNA sequences within this sample yield the same CDR3. The V and J genes are TRBV6-1 and TRBJ2-1; 8 bases are shared with TRBD1. The CDR3 is 14 residues long. Germline V gene sequence: CDR1 MNHNS, CDR2 SASEGT. The V and J ends lost 8 bases and 3 bases, in that order; junction bases with no gene match: 6. CDR3 sequence (DNA): TGTGCCAGCGATAGGACAGGGAACTACAATGAGCAGTTCTTC. Its translation: CASDRTGNYNEQFF.

The chain's CDR3 is CASSLAPGQSYEQYF. The CDR3 nucleotides read TGCGCCAGCAGCTTGGCCCCGGGACAGTCCTACGAGCAGTACTTC. The V and J genes are TRBV5-1 and TRBJ2-7; 7 bases match TRBD1. Germline CDR1 reads SGHRS; CDR2 reads YFSETQ. There are 15 residues in the CDR3. The J segment lost 1 base and the V segment lost 0 bases, leaving 4 bases of the junction unmatched.

Within the sample, this clone is medium-sized. This chain links TRBV28 with TRBJ2-7; D might be TRBD1 (5 bases). The V gene's germline CDR1 is MDHEN and CDR2 SYDVKM. Between the trimmed V and J ends, which lost 5 bases and 4 bases, there was a span of 9 bases. This CDR3 spans 12 amino acids. The CDR3 DNA reads as TGTGCCAGCAGTATACAGGTTTACGAGCAGTACTTC. It yields the protein CASSIQVYEQYF.

This clone is labeled medium-sized (0.01 to 0.1%). The rearrangement uses TRBV6-1 and TRBJ1-3; possible D gene TRBD1, 6 bases. CDR3 length: 13 residues. Trimming shortened V by 6 bases and J by 4 bases, and 10 bases separated the two germline ends. Per the germline V gene, CDR1 is MNHNS and CDR2 is SASEGT. The CDR3 DNA sequence: TGTGCCAGCAGACAGGGCGTGGGAAACACCATATATTTT. The encoded protein is CASRQGVGNTIYF.